Listed below are T cell receptor beta chains from one sample, sequenced in a study of cytomegalovirus exposure and HLA in healthy donors. The data were produced by immunoSEQ multiplex PCR, yet TCRdb's version contains in-frame clones alone and is incomplete. The sample holds tens of thousands of clones, around 80% seen once. Sequenced input: PBMCs. Receptors originate from a woman in her forties in good health and CMV-seropositive. The CDR3 runs from the conserved cysteine through the conserved F or W. A D gene is named only where the DNA matches it firmly. The size field is filled for only some rows; it gives once, few, many or a size class.

j_gene | v_gene | d_gene | abundance | CDR3nt | CDR3aa
TRBJ2-3 | TRBV19 | TRBD2 | . | TGTGCCAGTAGTACAGGACTAGCGGGGGCTAGCACAGATACGCAGTATTTT | CASSTGLAGASTDTQYF
TRBJ2-2 | TRBV6-5 | TRBD1 | . | TGTGCCAGCAGTTACGACAGGGTCGGCACCGGGGAGCTGTTTTTT | CASSYDRVGTGELFF
TRBJ1-2 | TRBV6-1 | TRBD1 | . | TGTGCCAGCAGTGAAGCGCAGGGGGCGCAGGGCTACACCTTC | CASSEAQGAQGYTF
TRBJ1-5 | TRBV7-8 | . | . | TGTGCCAGCAGCTCGCAGGGTGGTGGGCAGCCCCAGCATTTT | CASSSQGGGQPQHF
TRBJ1-6 | TRBV6-1 | . | . | TGTGCCAGCACCTCAGGGTTCTATTCACCCCTCCACTTT | CASTSGFYSPLHF
TRBJ1-3 | TRBV19 | TRBD1 | . | TGTGCCAGTAAGACGACAGGGGTCATCAGCTCTGGAAACACCATATATTTT | CASKTTGVISSGNTIYF
TRBJ1-1 | TRBV18 | . | . | TGTGCCAGCTCATGGGGTGGCAGGGATGAAGCTTTCTTT | CASSWGGRDEAFF
TRBJ1-4 | TRBV5-4 | TRBD1 | . | TGTGCCAGCAGCGGGACAGGGGGGTTGAATGAAAAACTGTTTTTT | CASSGTGGLNEKLFF
TRBJ2-7 | TRBV9 | . | . | TGTGCCAGCAGCGTAGATCCACAAACCTACGAGCAGTACTTC | CASSVDPQTYEQYF
TRBJ1-6 | TRBV6-5 | . | few | TGTGCCAGCAGTTACTCGGGATCGGGGGATAATTCACCCCTCCACTTT | CASSYSGSGDNSPLHF
TRBJ1-5 | TRBV19 | . | . | TGTGCCAGTAGTCTTTACAGGGATACTCAGCCCCAGCATTTT | CASSLYRDTQPQHF
TRBJ1-6 | TRBV11-2 | . | . | TGTGCCAGCAGCTTAACAGGTAGCACCTATAATTCACCCCTCCACTTT | CASSLTGSTYNSPLHF
TRBJ1-3 | TRBV11-2 | TRBD1 | . | TGTGCCAGCAGCCCGACAGGGGTCGGAAACACCATATATTTT | CASSPTGVGNTIYF
TRBJ1-2 | TRBV5-1 | . | . | TGCGCCAGCAGCCCCTTTTCCCCGTCGACGGGAGGTGATGGCTACACCTTC | CASSPFSPSTGGDGYTF
TRBJ1-2 | TRBV2 | TRBD1 | . | TGTGCCAGCAGTGACGCCACAGGGGGGTATGGCTACACCTTC | CASSDATGGYGYTF
TRBJ1-1 | TRBV14 | . | . | TGTGCCAGCAGCCCGTTAGACAGAGGTCGGACTGAAGCTTTCTTT | CASSPLDRGRTEAFF
TRBJ2-4 | TRBV4-2 | . | . | TGTGCCAGCAGCCAGGACTTAGGTGGGGGGTCCAAAAACATTCAGTACTTC | CASSQDLGGGSKNIQYF
TRBJ2-7 | TRBV28 | . | . | TGTGCCAGCAGTTTATTATCCTACGAGCAGTACTTC | CASSLLSYEQYF
TRBJ2-1 | TRBV27 | TRBD2 | . | TGTGCCAGCACTAAAAGTGCGGGGGGTCGCTACAATGAGCAGTTCTTC | CASTKSAGGRYNEQFF
TRBJ2-3 | TRBV9 | . | . | TGTGCCAGCAGCCCCGGGGACTTAGGCACAGATACGCAGTATTTT | CASSPGDLGTDTQYF
TRBJ1-1 | TRBV6-1 | . | . | TGTGCCAGCAGTGATATCGGACTCACTGAAGCTTTCTTT | CASSDIGLTEAFF
TRBJ2-1 | TRBV12-5 | TRBD2 | few | TGTGCTAGTGGTTTGGTACTAGCGGGGGGGTACAATGAGCAGTTCTTC | CASGLVLAGGYNEQFF